The sequence of this TCR beta chain was determined in a study of cytomegalovirus exposure and HLA in healthy donors. Points from the study as a whole: In a later analysis, most CMV-associated TCR beta chains appeared HLA-restricted.

Notes on this clone: The antigen is unknown.

In the PCR, 60 Vbeta and 13 Jbeta primers were used. This table comes from immunoSEQ multiplex PCR, and its TCRdb copy is limited to in-frame clones, with some not included. The sample yields about 89,000 clones, roughly three quarters seen once. This CDR3 is 14 amino acids long. CDR1 is SGHRS and CDR2 is YFSETQ in the germline V gene. Trimming pared 6 bases from V and 0 bases from J, leaving 10 bases between. The material sequenced was PBMCs. This rearrangement joins TRBV5-1 to TRBJ2-1; D is possibly TRBD1 (5 bases). This sequence originates from a male donor in good health and CMV-seronegative. CDR3 coding DNA: TGCGCCAGCAAACAGGAGAGCTCCTACAATGAGCAGTTCTTC. Its translation is CASKQESSYNEQFF. The variable domain in full, with the rest retrieved from reference TRBV5-1 and TRBJ2-1, is KAGVTQTPRYLIKTRGQQVTLSCSPISGHRSVSWYQQTPGQGLQFLFEYFSETQRNKGNFPGRFSGRQFSNSRSEMNVSTLELGDSALYLCASKQESSYNEQFFGPGTRLTVL.